This T cell receptor (beta chain) came from a study of identical twins listed by TCRdb under 2016. Turning to the overall study: To test whether fetal clonotypes persist, the study used deep sequencing on TCR alpha and beta repertoires from monozygotic twins, unrelated adults of various ages, and cord blood. To rule out contamination, the twin experiments were replicated at different times with different library preparation protocols.

Receptor libraries were prepared by 5' RACE. For sequencing, an Illumina HiSeq 2000 was employed. A universal primer binding site was introduced by template switching, and a unique molecular identifier was present in the final cDNA, enabling accurate counting of TCR cDNA molecules. First-strand cDNA for TCR alpha and beta chains was synthesized from specific primers in the conserved constant-segment region. To control for contamination, every cDNA library was double barcoded, receiving both a SMART-Mk sample barcode and Illumina barcodes. TruSeq adapter sequences and Illumina sample barcodes were added in two successive PCR steps. The Illumina HiSeq platform was used with custom primers to sequence TCR alpha and beta cDNA libraries. The original pipeline was this. MiGEC processed the raw reads to extract unique molecular identifiers, while MiXCR was used to determine the CDR3 positions. For each individual, recombination models were inferred using an EM algorithm with the repgenHMM and IGoR tools. Shared clonotypes were analyzed with the tcR package in R, and sharing was normalized by the product of cloneset sizes. To study raw recombination free of thymic and clonal selection effects, out-of-frame nonproductive sequences were analyzed. TCRdb passed the public sequencing reads through fastp at Q25 and MiXCR, retaining productive beta sequences. CDR3 protein sequences are deduplicated, and each keeps its most common genes and DNA. In this record, the V and J calls reflect TCRdb's handling and not the investigators' own analysis. This sample gives approximately 500,000 distinct CDR3 sequences in total; approximately 24% of them show up just once. The ten largest clonotypes hold just under 3% of the sample.

In the case of this clonotype: The specificity of this receptor is unknown. Base qualities are not at hand, and no much larger clone is one base apart.

CDR1 and CDR2, per the germline V gene, are SGHAT and FQNNGV. The CDR3 holds 16 amino acids from the cysteine to the phenylalanine. The DNA shown is the 48-base CDR3, in frame from base 1. The V end gives up 2 bases and the J end 8 bases, leaving 10 bases in the junction not matched to a gene. Only healthy Caucasian donors were included. Three pairs of female monozygotic twins, all aged roughly 18 to 29 years, were included in the twin cohort. CD4+ and CD8+ T cell populations were isolated with positive isolation kits from Invitrogen. General study outcomes and caveats: Invariant T cells such as MAIT and iNKT could partly confound zero-insertion analyses, though diverse VJ usage argued against this for most clonotypes. In beta out-of-frame sequences, excess twin sharing was weaker, because having fewer shared sequences lowered the signal-to-noise ratio. Compared with coincidental sharing between unrelated individuals, an excess of low generation-probability sequences was observed among out-of-frame TCR alpha sequences shared between twins. Conclusions relied on cross-sectional statistical analysis, since the same donors could not be followed over many years. Abundant cord blood beta clonotypes had fewer insertions, young adult naive repertoires showed a similar but weaker trend, and memory repertoires showed no such trend. In monozygotic twins, out-of-frame TCR alpha sharing was systematically underestimated by recombination models, although the models agreed with sharing between unrelated individuals.

These same records also appear under a second study, on T cells expressing NK-cell markers. According to the second study: Three sorted T-cell subsets (CD3+CD56+NKG2C+, CD3+CD56+NKG2C- and CD3+CD56-NKG2C+) from fewer than 10 donors had their TCR beta-chain repertoires profiled. Most of the eight sequenced donors were HCMV-seropositive and one was HCMV-seronegative. In several experiments an anti-gammadeltaTCR antibody was added to restrict sorting to alphabetaTCR-expressing T cells. In six donors, the dominant CD3+CD56+NKG2C+ clonotypes ranked among the top 10 CD8+ clonotypes, making up about 1.0-7.0% of CD8+ T cells. Those dominant clonotypes were again the most abundant among CD3+CD56-NKG2C+ cells in several donors, at about 28.3-65%. It remained unclear whether the expanded NKG2C-expressing T cell clones were specific for HCMV antigens. Randomly selected healthy volunteers, three men and five women, were used as the eight sequenced donors. HCMV serostatus was determined by detecting HCMV-specific IgG in serum with a commercial ELISA kit. MIGEC was used to demultiplex reads and group reads by UMI, and MiTCR was used to assemble and quantify clonotypes. To exclude erroneous sequences, only TCR cDNA sequences supported by at least two reads were retained. Downstream repertoire analysis used the tcR package, and clonotypes were matched across fractions by CDR3 nucleotide sequence plus V segment. Antigen specificity was annotated against VDJdb with VDJmatch, allowing one amino acid substitution in CDR3.

The specimen sequenced was CD4+ T cells sorted from blood. This sequence originates from a woman aged 18-29 years in good health. In this chain, TRBV11-2 is recombined with TRBJ2-1; TRBD2 lines up with 9 middle nucleotides. The DNA reads TGTGCCAGCAGCTTATTGGCGGGAGGGCCTTCCGATGAGCAGTTCTTC. Its coded protein is CASSLLAGGPSDEQFF.